Below are 32 T cell receptor beta chains sequenced from a single sample in a study of T-cell reconstitution after alpha-beta-depleted transplantation in children. The library targeted TCRbeta and was prepared with unique molecular identifiers. TCRdb analysed the PCR reads with MiXCR anew, one entry per CDR3 protein. The table shows almost 250,000 distinct CDR3 sequences, with about 23% occurring only once. The sample consisted of PBMCs, taken before TCRalphabeta/CD19-depleted stem cell transplant. The receptors shown here come from a girl aged 2-10 years with Fanconi anemia, due to receive a stem cell transplant.

The chain carries TRBV29-1 and TRBJ2-7, with D possibly being TRBD2 (6 bases). The CDR3 extends over 13 amino acids. The germline V and J ends were trimmed by 4 bases and 3 bases, with 13 bases remaining between them. CDR1 is SQVTM, CDR2 ANQGSEA, per germline. CDR3 bases: TGCAGCGTTGTGGGCGGGGCAGGCTACGAGCAGTACTTC. Protein: CSVVGGAGYEQYF.

The sample holds many counts of this clonotype. The rearrangement links TRBV7-2 to TRBJ2-1; maybe TRBD1 (6 bases). V shed 5 bases and J shed 4 bases, with 9 bases lying between them. CDR3 length: 13 amino acids. CDR1 SGHTA and CDR2 FQGNSA come from the germline V gene. Here the CDR3 DNA reads TGTGCCAGCAGCAAGGACAGTTACAATGAGCAGTTCTTC. This gives the protein CASSKDSYNEQFF. Full variable domain (remainder filled in from reference TRBV7-2 and TRBJ2-1): GAGVSQSPSNKVTEKGKDVELRCDPISGHTALYWYRQSLGQGLEFLIYFQGNSAPDKSGLPSDRFSAERTGGSVSTLTIQRTQQEDSAVYLCASSKDSYNEQFFGPGTRLTVL.

This clonotype was seen only a few times. V usage is TRBV27 and J usage is TRBJ1-1; possibly TRBD1 for D (5 bases). The CDR3 contains 14 residues. Germline V CDR1 and CDR2: MNHEY, SMNVEV (reference sequence). V lost 2 bases and J lost 3, with 10 bases in between. The chain's CDR3 is CASSLLQGHTEAFF. CDR3 nucleotides: TGTGCCAGCAGTTTACTGCAGGGCCACACTGAAGCTTTCTTT.

The chain is built from TRBV20-1 and TRBJ2-2; the match to TRBD2 covers 10 bases. Looked up from germline, CDR1 is DFQATT and CDR2 is SNEGSKA (reference sequence). There are 16 residues in the CDR3. V dropped 0 bases and J dropped 3; count of bases not matched to a gene: 4. This chain's CDR3 is CSARDGLAAYTGELFF. The CDR3 DNA follows: TGCAGTGCTAGAGATGGACTAGCGGCCTACACCGGGGAGCTGTTTTTT.

This clonotype was observed a few times. The chain's CDR3 is CSVEEKGWNTGELFF. The CDR3 DNA reads TGCAGCGTTGAAGAGAAGGGATGGAACACCGGGGAGCTGTTTTTT. This chain connects TRBV29-1 to TRBJ2-2; D uncertain. CDR1 and CDR2 from the germline V gene are SQVTM and ANQGSEA. The CDR3 contains 15 residues. The V end was cut by 0 bases, the J end by 1 base, with 9 bases between.

CDR3: CASSKSFGTGMRHEQYF. The CDR3 DNA reads TGTGCCAGCAGTAAATCGTTCGGGACCGGTATGAGACACGAGCAGTACTTC. V is TRBV6-7 and J is TRBJ2-7, with D perhaps matching TRBD1 or TRBD2 (5 bases each). TRBV6-7 is flagged as an ORF with uncertain function. V gave up 5 bases and J gave up 5 bases, with 25 bases separating them. The CDR3 contains 17 residues.

The CDR3 DNA reads as TGTGCCAGCAGCACCGCAGGGGGCGCTGGGGATGAGCAGTTCTTC. The encoded protein is CASSTAGGAGDEQFF. The chain has TRBV7-6 and TRBJ2-1; 8 bases are a match to TRBD1. V shed 5 bases, J shed 8 bases, and the junction held 11 bases outside the gene matches. Germline CDR1 reads SGHVS; CDR2 reads FNYEAQ. The CDR3 length is 15 residues. The variable domain in full, completed from reference TRBV7-6 and TRBJ2-1, reads GAGVSQSPRYKVTKRGQDVALRCDPISGHVSLYWYRQALGQGPEFLTYFNYEAQQDKSGLPNDRFSAERPEGSISTLTIQRTEQRDSAMYRCASSTAGGAGDEQFFGPGTRLTVL.

This clonotype has only a few counts. This chain uses TRBV10-3 with TRBJ2-3; 7 nucleotides agree with TRBD1. The germline V gene has CDR1 ENHRY and CDR2 SYGVKD. This CDR3 contains 15 residues. Trimming removed 6 bases from V and 4 bases from J; junction bases left unmatched: 10. CDR3 in DNA: TGTGCCATCAGGTCCGACAGGGTTAGGTCAGATACGCAGTATTTT. It is translated as CAIRSDRVRSDTQYF.

This clonotype was detected ten times or more. The chain uses TRBV20-1 and TRBJ1-4, with TRBD1 identical over 7 bases. Looked up from germline, CDR1 is DFQATT and CDR2 is SNEGSKA (reference sequence). CDR3 size: 17 residues. V dropped 1 base and J dropped 4; count of bases not matched to a gene: 12. CDR3 region: CSARGRLPGQLNEKLFF. The DNA of the CDR3 is TGCAGTGCTAGAGGTCGCCTTCCGGGACAGCTTAATGAAAAACTGTTTTTT.

This clonotype occurred many times. This chain links TRBV7-9 with TRBJ2-5, with 8 bases lining up with TRBD1. V dropped 5 bases and J dropped 5; count of bases not matched to a gene: 10. CDR1 SEHNR and CDR2 FQNEAQ come from the germline V gene (reference sequence). The CDR3 contains 15 residues. The CDR3: CASSTDRVGRETQYF. In DNA form, the CDR3 reads TGTGCCAGCAGCACGGACAGGGTAGGCCGGGAGACCCAGTACTTC.

This clonotype was detected a few times. The chain employs TRBV20-1 and TRBJ2-7; TRBD1 or TRBD2 may be the D gene (6 bases each). The CDR3 extends over 15 amino acids. The germline CDR1 and CDR2 sequences are DFQATT and SNEGSKA (reference sequence). The V end was cut by 6 bases, the J end by 3 bases, with 21 bases between. DNA of the CDR3: TGCAGTGCCACACCAGTACAGGGAGGCCACTACGAGCAGTACTTC. Translated: CSATPVQGGHYEQYF.

This clonotype was seen at least ten times. The rearrangement uses TRBV29-1 and TRBJ2-5; D remains ambiguous. This CDR3 is built from 13 residues. The germline V and J ends were trimmed by 4 bases and 5 bases, with 14 bases remaining between them. Per germline, CDR1 SQVTM and CDR2 ANQGSEA. The CDR3 DNA reads TGCAGCGTTGGGACCGTGGTTTCGGAGACCCAGTACTTC. The encoded protein is CSVGTVVSETQYF.

At least ten counts were recorded for this clonotype. The chain uses TRBV29-1 and TRBJ2-7; unclear D gene. Germline V lookup: CDR1 SQVTM, CDR2 ANQGSEA. V was clipped by 4 bases and J by 2 bases, with 3 bases between them. The length of the CDR3 is 10 residues. The CDR3 spells CSVVAYEQYF. The DNA for the CDR3 is TGCAGCGTTGTAGCCTACGAGCAGTACTTC.

V usage is TRBV4-2 and J usage is TRBJ2-2, with 8 bases aligning to TRBD2. Trimming at V came to 0 bases and at J to 4 bases, leaving 4 bases not matched to a gene. Germline V lookup: CDR1 LGHNA, CDR2 YNFKEQ. The CDR3 contains 16 residues. CDR3: CASSQETGGGTGELFF. The CDR3 DNA reads as TGTGCCAGCAGCCAAGAAACGGGGGGGGGCACCGGGGAGCTGTTTTTT.

This clonotype was seen at least ten times. This chain's CDR3 is CASSTSLNEQFF. The CDR3 DNA sequence: TGTGCCAGCAGTACCAGTTTAAATGAGCAGTTCTTC. The chain is built from TRBV12-3 or TRBV12-4 and TRBJ2-1; D remains unclear. V lost 5 bases and J lost 7, with 9 bases in between. The CDR3 contains 12 residues.

This clonotype was recorded a few times. This chain links TRBV20-1 with TRBJ1-1; D unclear. The CDR3 spans 15 residues. The germline V and J ends were trimmed by 6 bases and 2 bases, with 19 bases remaining between them. Looked up from germline, CDR1 is DFQATT and CDR2 is SNEGSKA (reference sequence). The CDR3, as DNA: TGCAGTGCAAGCGATGACATCGCGTTCAACACTGAAGCTTTCTTT. This encodes CSASDDIAFNTEAFF.

Ten or more counts support this clonotype. J is TRBJ2-3 and V is TRBV20-1, with D tentatively TRBD1 or TRBD2 (5 bases each). From germline, CDR1 is DFQATT and CDR2 SNEGSKA (reference sequence). Deletions cut 4 bases from V and 0 bases from J, with 8 bases between. The CDR3 is 13 residues long. The CDR3 bases are TGCAGTGCTAAACGGGACAGCACAGATACGCAGTATTTT. This codes for CSAKRDSTDTQYF.

In its sample, this clonotype was seen many times. This sequence joins TRBV3-1 and TRBJ2-7; possibly TRBD2 for D (6 bases). CDR3 length: 14 amino acids. CDR1 is LGHDT, CDR2 YNNKEL, per germline (reference sequence). Deletions cut 3 bases from V and 4 bases from J, with 13 bases between. The CDR3 loop is CASSHGSGTYEQYF. CDR3 in DNA: TGTGCCAGCAGCCATGGTAGCGGAACTTACGAGCAGTACTTC.

The V call is TRBV20-1, the J call TRBJ1-2; D perhaps matches TRBD1 (6 bases). CDR3 length equals 16 residues. Germline V gene data show CDR1 as DFQATT and CDR2 as SNEGSKA (reference sequence). V dropped 3 bases and J dropped 1 base, with 18 bases sitting between them. For the CDR3, the DNA is TGCAGTGCTAGTCGGGACACCCACTCCGTTAACTATGGCTACACCTTC. This translates into CSASRDTHSVNYGYTF.

This clonotype was picked up many times. The V gene is TRBV7-2, the J gene TRBJ2-5; the D gene is possibly TRBD2 (6 bases). Trimming shortened V by 5 bases and J by 7 bases, and 20 bases separated the two germline ends. Germline CDR1 is SGHTA and CDR2 is FQGNSA. The CDR3 is 15 amino acids. The CDR3 protein is CASSLPAGAVRTQYF. The DNA of the CDR3 is TGTGCCAGCAGCCTACCAGCGGGTGCCGTAAGGACCCAGTACTTC. The whole variable domain, remainder taken from reference TRBV7-2 and TRBJ2-5, is GAGVSQSPSNKVTEKGKDVELRCDPISGHTALYWYRQSLGQGLEFLIYFQGNSAPDKSGLPSDRFSAERTGGSVSTLTIQRTQQEDSAVYLCASSLPAGAVRTQYFGPGTRLLVL.

This clonotype has ten or more counts. The gene calls are TRBV29-1 and TRBJ2-3; 11 nucleotides line up with TRBD2. The CDR3 has 15 amino acids. V was clipped by 8 bases and J by 5 bases; unmatched bases: 12. Germline assignment: CDR1 SQVTM and CDR2 ANQGSEA. The CDR3 reads CSPRNLAGGVDTQYF. CDR3 DNA sequence: TGCAGCCCCCGGAACCTAGCGGGAGGTGTAGATACGCAGTATTTT.

This clonotype has a count of ten or more. The rearrangement uses TRBV9 and TRBJ2-2; the match to TRBD2 covers 13 bases. Germline assignment: CDR1 SGDLS and CDR2 YYNGEE. Trimming cost V 3 bases and J 5 bases; bases outside gene matches: 13. The CDR3 has 19 amino acids. The CDR3 is CASSGSVGTSGDVTGELFF. CDR3 sequence (DNA): TGTGCCAGCAGCGGATCCGTCGGGACTAGCGGGGACGTGACCGGGGAGCTGTTTTTT.

This clonotype has just a few counts. The genes are TRBV7-2 and TRBJ2-5, with D perhaps TRBD1 (6 bases). CDR1 is SGHTA, CDR2 FQGNSA, per germline. This CDR3 spans 15 amino acids. Trimming removed 2 bases at V and 1 base at J, with 11 bases between. The CDR3 spells CASSLTGLVQETQYF. Here the CDR3 DNA reads TGTGCCAGCAGCTTAACAGGGTTGGTCCAAGAGACCCAGTACTTC.

The J gene is TRBJ2-1, the V gene TRBV24-1; D remains ambiguous. The CDR3 covers 12 residues. Germline CDR1 reads KGHDR; CDR2 reads SFDVKD. V dropped 2 bases and J dropped 8 bases, with 6 bases sitting between them. The CDR3 protein is CATSDSYHEQFF. The CDR3 nucleotides read TGTGCCACCAGTGATTCGTACCATGAGCAGTTCTTC.

This clonotype was recorded a few times. This sequence joins TRBV7-3 and TRBJ2-3; D gene ambiguous. The CDR3 totals 14 residues. Germline CDR1 and CDR2: SGHTA and FQGTGA. The V and J ends lost 1 base and 4 bases respectively, with 9 bases between them. The CDR3 protein is CASSLIGGADTQYF. The CDR3 DNA is TGTGCCAGCAGCTTAATCGGCGGTGCAGATACGCAGTATTTT.

The CDR3 sequence: CSVVRGQYEQYF. The CDR3 nucleotides read TGCAGCGTTGTCAGGGGACAGTACGAGCAGTACTTC. The chain combines TRBV29-1 with TRBJ2-7; the match to TRBD1 covers 7 bases. The V and J ends lost 4 bases and 4 bases, in that order; junction bases with no gene match: 4. Germline lookup yields CDR1 SQVTM and CDR2 ANQGSEA. The length of the CDR3 is 12 residues.

This clonotype has a handful of counts. The rearrangement links TRBV28 to TRBJ2-7; the D is unclear. V shed 5 bases and J shed 2 bases, with 13 bases lying between them. CDR1 is MDHEN and CDR2 is SYDVKM in the germline V gene. The CDR3 sequence is 14 residues long. The CDR3 region has the DNA TGTGCCAGCAGTGCTGCGGATCCCCCCTACGAGCAGTACTTC. It encodes CASSAADPPYEQYF.

The chain combines TRBV4-2 with TRBJ2-3; perhaps TRBD1 as D (6 bases). Germline CDR1 is LGHNA and CDR2 is YNFKEQ. V was clipped by 1 base and J by 0 bases, with 14 bases between them. This CDR3 contains 17 residues. CDR3 amino acids: CASSQALDSTSTDTQYF. CDR3 sequence (DNA): TGTGCCAGCAGCCAAGCCCTGGACAGCACTAGCACAGATACGCAGTATTTT.

This clonotype was seen more than once but under ten times. The chain carries TRBV4-1 and TRBJ2-5; no definite D call. Trimming shortened V by 0 bases and J by 4 bases, and 9 bases separated the two germline ends. Germline loops: CDR1 MGHRA, CDR2 YSYEKL. The CDR3 runs 14 residues. CDR3 loop: CASSQDISIETQYF. The CDR3 coding sequence is TGCGCCAGCAGCCAAGATATTAGCATAGAGACCCAGTACTTC.

This clonotype has a handful of counts. This rearrangement joins TRBV19 to TRBJ2-5; either TRBD1 or TRBD2 may fit D (5 bases each). Trimming stripped 4 bases from V and 2 bases from J, with 5 bases between. The germline V gene encodes CDR1 LNHDA and CDR2 SQIVND (reference sequence). CDR3 length: 12 residues. The CDR3 here is CASSRGQETQYF. The CDR3 DNA follows: TGTGCCAGTAGTAGGGGGCAAGAGACCCAGTACTTC.

This clonotype was recorded a few times. The chain is built from TRBV29-1 and TRBJ2-1, with D possibly being TRBD1 or TRBD2 (5 bases each). V was clipped by 1 base and J by 5 bases, with 12 bases between them. The length of the CDR3 is 14 residues. Germline-derived CDR1 and CDR2 are SQVTM and ANQGSEA. Here the CDR3 reads CSVEGGWGNNEQFF. CDR3 bases: TGCAGCGTTGAAGGTGGGTGGGGGAACAATGAGCAGTTCTTC.

This clonotype has ten or more counts. The chain uses TRBV24-1 and TRBJ2-5; D is unresolved. The CDR3 extends over 12 amino acids. Per germline, CDR1 KGHDR and CDR2 SFDVKD. V lost 5 bases, J lost 5 bases, and 8 bases lay in between. In nucleotides, the CDR3 is TGTGCCACCAGTGGAGACGGGGAGACCCAGTACTTC. Translation gives CATSGDGETQYF.